The clone carrying this TCR beta chain was counted once. What it binds is unknown. V shed 6 bases and J shed 4 bases, with 4 bases lying between them. This CDR3 contains 10 residues. CDR1 is MDHEN, CDR2 SYDVKM, per germline. Produced via immunoSEQ multiplex PCR; TCRdb's table is partial and in-frame only. In the table there are about 72,000 clones, about 91% of which are singletons. The sample is drawn from a study of OX40 agonist ivuxolimab in advanced cancers. Study as a whole: The patients received ivuxolimab by intravenous route every 2 weeks at 0.01 to 10 mg/kg. It was permissible to have had prior anti-PD-1, anti-PD-L1 or anti-CTLA-4 therapy, and approximately 40% had some.

The study, taken as a whole, reports: What antigens the expanded peripheral T cells recognized was never established.

V gene TRBV28 combines with J gene TRBJ2-7, with D unclear. The receptor's source is an adult with an advanced solid tumor such as melanoma, head and neck, liver or kidney cancer. The specimen was CD4+ or CD8+ T cells sorted from blood, collected in a trial of the OX40 agonist ivuxolimab. CDR3 loop: CASSRYEQYF. The CDR3 DNA is TGTGCCAGCAGCAGATACGAGCAGTACTTC.